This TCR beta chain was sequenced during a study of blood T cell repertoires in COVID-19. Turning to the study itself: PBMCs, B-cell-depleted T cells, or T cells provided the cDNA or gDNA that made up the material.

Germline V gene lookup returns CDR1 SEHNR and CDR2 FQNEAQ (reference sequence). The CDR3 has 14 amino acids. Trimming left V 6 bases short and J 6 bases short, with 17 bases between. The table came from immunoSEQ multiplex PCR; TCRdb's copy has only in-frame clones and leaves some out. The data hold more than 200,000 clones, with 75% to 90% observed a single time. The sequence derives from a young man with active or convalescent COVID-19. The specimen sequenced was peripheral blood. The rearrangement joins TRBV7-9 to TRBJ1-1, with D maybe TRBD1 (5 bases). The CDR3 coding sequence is TGTGCCAGCAGTTTTTCGGAGGGGATCGCTGAAGCTTTCTTT. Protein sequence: CASSFSEGIAEAFF.